The 25 T cell receptor beta chains listed next were all sequenced from one sample in a study of T cell responses to AZD1222 COVID-19 vaccine (dated by TCRdb to the early 2020s). The time point label, read with the paper, signifies: baseline before first vaccination. Libraries were prepared through the immunoSEQ multiplex PCR assay. TCRdb obtained this table from immuneACCESS and retained in-frame rearrangements with V and J assigned. These tables miss some clones; where compared with another copy, unresolved V genes account for less than half of the shortfall, and the remainder is unexplained. For this sample there are about 140,000 clones; just over 90% appear just once. The ten top clones hold roughly 3.1% of the sample. The sequences come from peripheral blood, collected on day 0 of AZD1222 vaccination. Source of these receptors: an adult in good health.

V usage is TRBV3-1 (or the pseudogene TRBV3-2) and J usage is TRBJ1-5, with a weak D call TRBD1 (6 bases). The CDR3 length is 15 residues. V lost 3 bases, J lost 3 bases, and 12 bases lay in between. Germline V gene sequence: CDR1 LGHDT, CDR2 YNNKEL (reference sequence). The CDR3 region is CASSQRGALNQPQHF. The CDR3, as DNA: TGTGCCAGCAGCCAGAGGGGGGCCCTCAATCAGCCCCAGCATTTT.

This clone has a handful of counts. In nucleotides, the CDR3 is TGTGCCAGCTCACCACCGCAGGGTTTCAACTATGGCTACACCTTC. Translating gives CASSPPQGFNYGYTF. V usage is TRBV18 and J usage is TRBJ1-2, with D maybe TRBD1 (5 bases). The CDR3 covers 15 residues. Trimming stripped 0 bases from V and 2 bases from J, with 10 bases between. Per germline, CDR1 KGHSH and CDR2 LQKENI.

This clone was detected only a few times. This sequence joins TRBV4-3 and TRBJ2-2; 7 bases map to TRBD2. CDR3 size: 15 residues. The J segment lost 3 bases and the V segment lost 5 bases, leaving 6 bases of the junction unmatched. The germline V gene has CDR1 LGHNA and CDR2 YSLEER. CDR3 amino acids: CASSGAGVYTGELFF. CDR3 in DNA: TGCGCCAGCAGCGGGGCGGGAGTGTACACCGGGGAGCTGTTTTTT.

This chain joins TRBV7-9 and TRBJ1-2; no definite D call. CDR1 SEHNR and CDR2 FQNEAQ come from the germline V gene (reference sequence). CDR3 length: 14 amino acids. Trimming left V 0 bases short and J 2 bases short, with 7 bases between. CDR3 loop: CASSLAVMNYGYTF. The CDR3 nucleotides are TGTGCCAGCAGCTTAGCAGTAATGAACTATGGCTACACCTTC.

The J gene is TRBJ1-2, the V gene TRBV6-5; D is possibly TRBD1 (6 bases). The germline CDR1 and CDR2 sequences are MNHEY and SVGAGI. Between the trimmed V and J ends, which lost 7 bases and 3 bases, there was a span of 18 bases. The length of the CDR3 is 15 residues. The CDR3 DNA reads as TGTGCCAGCAAGAACAGAGGGGGGGACCACTATGGCTACACCTTC. This sequence encodes CASKNRGGDHYGYTF.

Details on this clone: Other nucleotide sequences in the sample specify the same CDR3. The chain carries TRBV5-1 and TRBJ2-1, with 10 bases identical to TRBD2. The CDR3 consists of 15 residues. V lost 0 bases, J lost 8 bases, and 5 bases stayed unmatched. The germline gives CDR1 SGHRS, CDR2 YFSETQ. CDR3 coding DNA: TGCGCCAGCAGCTTGGTGTCTAGCGGGAGCGATGAGCAGTTCTTC. Encoded protein: CASSLVSSGSDEQFF.

The rearrangement joins TRBV7-3 to TRBJ2-3, with a possible D match to TRBD2 (6 bases). V shed 5 bases and J shed 1 base, with 16 bases lying between them. CDR1 and CDR2 from the germline V gene are SGHTA and FQGTGA. The CDR3 is 16 amino acids. The CDR3 region has the DNA TGTGCCAGCAGCCGAACCACCCCTAGCGGCACAGATACGCAGTATTTT. The encoded protein is CASSRTTPSGTDTQYF.

The gene calls are TRBV23-1 and TRBJ1-5, with unresolved D. TRBV23-1 is an open reading frame, and its role is uncertain. V was cut by 4 bases and J by 5 bases, with 3 bases left in between. The CDR3 runs 11 residues. The CDR3 sequence: CASSPHQPQHF. CDR3 bases: TGCGCCAGCAGTCCTCATCAGCCCCAGCATTTT.

A single count supports this clone. This chain links TRBV25-1 with TRBJ2-1, with 9 bases matching TRBD1. Germline lookup yields CDR1 MGHDK and CDR2 SYGVNS. This CDR3 spans 16 amino acids. V trimming: 7 bases; J trimming: 2 bases; junction bases outside the gene matches: 9. CDR3 coding DNA: TGTGCCAGCAAACCTCTCGGGACAGGGCCCTACAATGAGCAGTTCTTC. Residues: CASKPLGTGPYNEQFF.

Here the CDR3 DNA reads TGTGCCAGCAGTTTACCGTCTAGCGGAGTCTACAATGAGCAGTTCTTC. Protein: CASSLPSSGVYNEQFF. This chain uses TRBV27 with TRBJ2-1; 7 nucleotides match TRBD2. Trimming removed 2 bases from V and 3 bases from J; junction bases left unmatched: 7. CDR3 length: 16 amino acids. The germline CDR1 and CDR2 sequences are MNHEY and SMNVEV (reference sequence).

This clone was found once. The J gene is TRBJ1-1, the V gene TRBV9, with D hard to call. The germline V gene has CDR1 SGDLS and CDR2 YYNGEE. Trimming shortened V by 4 bases and J by 1 base, and 17 bases separated the two germline ends. The length of the CDR3 is 16 residues. The CDR3 sequence is CASSPSLPNTNTEAFF. The CDR3 DNA is TGTGCCAGCAGCCCTTCCCTACCCAATACGAACACTGAAGCTTTCTTT. Looking up the rest from reference TRBV9 and TRBJ1-1 gives the full variable domain: DSGVTQTPKHLITATGQRVTLRCSPRSGDLSVYWYQQSLDQGLQFLIQYYNGEERAKGNILERFSAQQFPDLHSELNLSSLELGDSALYFCASSPSLPNTNTEAFFGQGTRLTVV.

The rearrangement uses TRBV5-4 and TRBJ1-1; no definite D call. V was pared by 0 bases and J by 7 bases, with 7 bases between. The CDR3 totals 12 residues. Germline V gene sequence: CDR1 SGHNT, CDR2 YYREEE (reference sequence). DNA of the CDR3: TGTGCCAGCAGCTTGGACGGGAATGAAGCTTTCTTT. This sequence encodes CASSLDGNEAFF.

V gene TRBV19 combines with J gene TRBJ2-1, with 11 bases identical to TRBD2. The J segment lost 8 bases and the V segment lost 3 bases, leaving 6 bases of the junction unmatched. Germline CDR1 LNHDA, CDR2 SQIVND (reference sequence). CDR3 length: 15 amino acids. The CDR3 loop is CASSIGSGGAYEQFF. The CDR3 region has the DNA TGTGCCAGTAGTATCGGTAGCGGGGGGGCTTATGAGCAGTTCTTC.

The chain joins TRBV10-1 to TRBJ2-6; D ambiguous. Trimming removed 3 bases at V and 4 bases at J, with 25 bases between. CDR1 is WNHNN and CDR2 is SYGVQD in the germline V gene (reference sequence). The CDR3 contains 20 residues. The CDR3 coding sequence is TGCGCCAGCAGTGACCCCTCTTCCTCGGATGAGTCCCCCGGGGCCAACGTCCTGACTTTC. It specifies CASSDPSSSDESPGANVLTF.

The gene calls are TRBV3-1 (or the pseudogene TRBV3-2) and TRBJ2-1; the match to TRBD2 covers 11 bases. The CDR3 contains 15 residues. Per the germline V gene, CDR1 is LGHDT and CDR2 is YNNKEL (reference sequence). Losses at the gene ends were 3 bases for V and 8 bases for J; bases not matched to a gene: 6. CDR3 nucleotide sequence: TGTGCCAGCAGCCAGGCTAGCGGGGGGTGGGATGAGCAGTTCTTC. This sequence encodes CASSQASGGWDEQFF.

The chain has TRBV7-2 and TRBJ2-1, with a tentative D call TRBD2 (6 bases). The V end was cut by 2 bases, the J end by 5 bases, with 16 bases between. Germline values: CDR1 SGHTA, CDR2 FQGNSA. The CDR3 loop spans 16 amino acids. The CDR3 bases are TGTGCCAGCAGCTTATGGGCGGGACGTTTGAACAATGAGCAGTTCTTC. Translated, it gives CASSLWAGRLNNEQFF. Drawing the rest from reference TRBV7-2 and TRBJ2-1, the complete variable domain is GAGVSQSPSNKVTEKGKDVELRCDPISGHTALYWYRQSLGQGLEFLIYFQGNSAPDKSGLPSDRFSAERTGGSVSTLTIQRTQQEDSAVYLCASSLWAGRLNNEQFFGPGTRLTVL.

V is TRBV10-3 and J is TRBJ1-1; no clear D gene. CDR3 size: 13 residues. CDR1 is ENHRY, CDR2 SYGVKD, per germline. Trimming cost V 11 bases and J 1 base, with 14 bases left between them. CDR3 sequence: CAAGQRQNTEAFF. In DNA form, the CDR3 reads TGTGCCGCAGGCCAGAGACAGAACACTGAAGCTTTCTTT.

This chain joins TRBV6-5 and TRBJ1-5; no definite D call. Trimming cost V 9 bases and J 5 bases, with 17 bases left between them. CDR3 size: 14 residues. Germline V gene sequence: CDR1 MNHEY, CDR2 SVGAGI. The CDR3 here is CASLPASSDQPQHF. Here the CDR3 DNA reads TGTGCCAGTCTACCAGCCTCTTCGGATCAGCCCCAGCATTTT.

This chain uses TRBV9 with TRBJ1-1, with 11 bases lining up with TRBD1. Germline V gene lookup returns CDR1 SGDLS and CDR2 YYNGEE. The CDR3 runs 15 residues. V lost 2 bases, J lost 3 bases, and 3 bases stayed unmatched. The CDR3: CASSVGTGGYTEAFF. CDR3 in DNA: TGTGCCAGCAGCGTGGGGACAGGGGGATACACTGAAGCTTTCTTT. The variable domain in full, with the rest retrieved from reference TRBV9 and TRBJ1-1, is DSGVTQTPKHLITATGQRVTLRCSPRSGDLSVYWYQQSLDQGLQFLIQYYNGEERAKGNILERFSAQQFPDLHSELNLSSLELGDSALYFCASSVGTGGYTEAFFGQGTRLTVV.

The rearrangement uses TRBV5-1 and TRBJ2-7; D is perhaps TRBD2 (6 bases). This CDR3 region has 14 residues. Trimming shortened V by 5 bases and J by 2 bases, and 14 bases separated the two germline ends. Germline CDR1 and CDR2: SGHRS and YFSETQ. The CDR3 region has the DNA TGCGCCAGCAGGCTGGAACGGGGGACCTACGAGCAGTACTTC. Amino acid sequence: CASRLERGTYEQYF.

V gene TRBV2 combines with J gene TRBJ1-6; weak D call: TRBD1 (5 bases). Per germline, CDR1 SNHLY and CDR2 FYNNEI. The CDR3 has 14 amino acids. Trimming left V 5 bases short and J 9 bases short, with 14 bases between. In DNA, the CDR3 is TGTGCCAGCAGTCCAGGGTCGCGTAGTTCACCCCTCCACTTT. It codes for CASSPGSRSSPLHF. Drawing the rest from reference TRBV2 and TRBJ1-6, the complete variable domain is EPEVTQTPSHQVTQMGQEVILRCVPISNHLYFYWYRQILGQKVEFLVSFYNNEISEKSEIFDDQFSVERPDGSNFTLKIRSTKLEDSAMYFCASSPGSRSSPLHFGNGTRLTVT.

CDR3 in amino acids: CASSSGLAGGYYGNEQFF. The CDR3 DNA reads as TGCGCCAGCAGCTCTGGACTAGCGGGGGGTTATTACGGGAATGAGCAGTTCTTC. The chain employs TRBV5-1 and TRBJ2-1; TRBD2 aligns across 14 bases. The trim removed 3 bases at V and 7 bases at J, leaving 12 bases unmatched. Germline loops: CDR1 SGHRS, CDR2 YFSETQ. CDR3 length equals 18 residues.

The chain employs TRBV28 and TRBJ2-7, with 7 bases lining up with TRBD1. V gave up 3 bases and J gave up 2 bases; unmatched junction bases: 7. CDR3 length equals 15 residues. Germline V gives CDR1 MDHEN, CDR2 SYDVKM. CDR3 residues: CASSFLDRTAYEQYF. CDR3 DNA: TGTGCCAGCAGTTTCCTGGACAGGACGGCCTACGAGCAGTACTTC.

The genes are TRBV6-5 and TRBJ1-2, with a weak D call TRBD1 (6 bases). The V gene lost 7 bases and the J gene lost 0 bases, with 15 bases spanning the gap. This CDR3 has 15 residues. Germline V gives CDR1 MNHEY, CDR2 SVGAGI. The DNA of the CDR3 is TGTGCCAGCAAAGGGGGAGCCCCCGCTAACTATGGCTACACCTTC. It encodes CASKGGAPANYGYTF.

This clone has a single count. This rearrangement joins TRBV19 to TRBJ1-5, with D possibly matching TRBD1 (6 bases). CDR3 size: 15 residues. Trimming stripped 4 bases from V and 0 bases from J, with 10 bases between. CDR1 LNHDA and CDR2 SQIVND come from the germline V gene (reference sequence). In DNA, the CDR3 is TGTGCCAGTAGTACACAGGGATTTAGCAATCAGCCCCAGCATTTT. Its protein is CASSTQGFSNQPQHF. Supplemented by reference TRBV19 and TRBJ1-5, the full variable domain reads DGGITQSPKYLFRKEGQNVTLSCEQNLNHDAMYWYRQDPGQGLRLIYYSQIVNDFQKGDIAEGYSVSREKKESFPLTVTSAQKNPTAFYLCASSTQGFSNQPQHFGDGTRLSIL.